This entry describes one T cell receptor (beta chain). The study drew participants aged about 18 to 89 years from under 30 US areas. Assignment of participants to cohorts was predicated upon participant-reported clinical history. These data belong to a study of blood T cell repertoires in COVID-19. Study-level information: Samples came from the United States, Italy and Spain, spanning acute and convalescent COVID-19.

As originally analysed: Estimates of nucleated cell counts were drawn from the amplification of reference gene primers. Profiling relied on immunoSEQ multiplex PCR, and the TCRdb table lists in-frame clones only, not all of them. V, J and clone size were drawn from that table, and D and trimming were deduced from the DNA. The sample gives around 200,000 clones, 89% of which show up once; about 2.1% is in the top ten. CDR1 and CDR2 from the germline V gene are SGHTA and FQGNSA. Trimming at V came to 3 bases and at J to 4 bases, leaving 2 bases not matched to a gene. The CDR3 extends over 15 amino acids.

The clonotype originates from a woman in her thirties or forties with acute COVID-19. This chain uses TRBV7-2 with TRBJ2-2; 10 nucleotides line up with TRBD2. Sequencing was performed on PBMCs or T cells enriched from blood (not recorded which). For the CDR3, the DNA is TGTGCCAGCAGCTTCCAGCGGGGGGGCACCGGGGAGCTGTTTTTT. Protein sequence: CASSFQRGGTGELFF.